One and the same sample provided the 10 T cell receptor beta chains below, sequenced in a study of CD4 T cells in relation to SARS-CoV-2 and coronaviruses. The antigens of these receptors remain unknown. CD4+ T cells from unexposed donors were obtained before the COVID-19 pandemic (2011-2018). CD4+ T cells were isolated from the cells after less than 13 days of culture. TCRdb's table, derived via immunoSEQ multiplex PCR, lists solely in-frame clones and lacks some. The data contain 25,000 or so clones, about three quarters of them singletons. The sample taken for sequencing was CD4+ T cells from PBMCs, cultured in vitro. The receptors shown here come from a human donor in good health.

Here the CDR3 DNA reads TGTGCCAGCAAGCGGTCTATCACAGATACGCAGTATTTT. Its protein is CASKRSITDTQYF. V and J are TRBV2 and TRBJ2-3; D may be TRBD2 (5 bases). Per the germline V gene, CDR1 is SNHLY and CDR2 is FYNNEI. V lost 7 bases to trimming and J lost 2 bases, with 10 bases between them. CDR3 length: 13 residues.

This chain uses TRBV6-2 or TRBV6-3 with TRBJ2-5; a possible D gene is TRBD2 (5 bases). Trimming cost V 2 bases and J 3 bases, with 7 bases left between them. CDR1 is MNHEY, CDR2 SVGEGT, per germline. CDR3 length equals 13 residues. Here the CDR3 DNA reads TGTGCCAGCAGTTACGGGAGAGAAGAGACCCAGTACTTC. Amino acids: CASSYGREETQYF.

V is TRBV19 and J is TRBJ1-1; 7 bases match TRBD1. Losses at the gene ends were 7 bases for V and 7 bases for J; bases not matched to a gene: 12. Germline lookup yields CDR1 LNHDA and CDR2 SQIVND (reference sequence). This CDR3 is built from 14 residues. The CDR3 nucleotides read TGTGCCAGTACCCTGGACAGGAACAACGGTGAAGCTTTCTTT. Translating it yields CASTLDRNNGEAFF.

The chain links TRBV5-1 to TRBJ2-2; TRBD1 matches at 8 bases. The CDR3 spans 14 residues. CDR1 is SGHRS and CDR2 is YFSETQ in the germline V gene. J lost 3 bases, V lost 3 bases, and 1 base had no gene match. The CDR3 is CASSSQGDTGELFF. CDR3 DNA: TGCGCCAGCAGCTCACAGGGGGACACCGGGGAGCTGTTTTTT.

The CDR3, as DNA: TGTGCCAGCAGCTTAATGGCAGAGGGAACCTACGAGCAGTACTTC. This gives the protein CASSLMAEGTYEQYF. This chain links TRBV7-2 with TRBJ2-7; D is perhaps TRBD2 (5 bases). Germline V lookup: CDR1 SGHTA, CDR2 FQGNSA. V was trimmed by 2 bases and J by 2 bases, leaving 13 bases between them. The CDR3 extends over 15 amino acids. The full variable domain, its missing parts supplied by reference TRBV7-2 and TRBJ2-7, is GAGVSQSPSNKVTEKGKDVELRCDPISGHTALYWYRQSLGQGLEFLIYFQGNSAPDKSGLPSDRFSAERTGGSVSTLTIQRTQQEDSAVYLCASSLMAEGTYEQYFGPGTRLTVT.

V gene TRBV2 combines with J gene TRBJ1-2, with 7 bases aligning to TRBD1. The V gene end was trimmed by 7 bases and the J gene end by 5 bases; junction bases not matched to a gene: 10. The CDR3 is 14 residues long. Germline values: CDR1 SNHLY, CDR2 FYNNEI. In nucleotides, the CDR3 is TGTGCCAGCACAACAGGGGCTTCCCATTATGGCTACACCTTC. This sequence encodes CASTTGASHYGYTF.

The chain has TRBV4-2 and TRBJ1-6, with D perhaps matching TRBD1 (5 bases). The V gene's germline CDR1 is LGHNA and CDR2 YNFKEQ. V gave up 3 bases and J gave up 9 bases, with 12 bases separating them. The CDR3 loop spans 14 amino acids. The CDR3 spells CASSQDLGGSPLHF. The CDR3 DNA reads TGTGCCAGCAGCCAGGACTTGGGGGGTTCACCCCTCCACTTT.

V gene TRBV9 combines with J gene TRBJ1-6; 8 bases match TRBD1. Germline V gene lookup returns CDR1 SGDLS and CDR2 YYNGEE. There are 16 residues in the CDR3. V trimming: 3 bases; J trimming: 6 bases; junction bases outside the gene matches: 8. CDR3 in DNA: TGTGCCAGCAGCGAGGGGGACAGGACGCTTAATTCACCCCTCCACTTT. Translated, it gives CASSEGDRTLNSPLHF.

CDR3 coding DNA: TGTGCCAGCAGCTTGACTAGCGGGGGGGAGGATACGCAGTATTTT. This gives the protein CASSLTSGGEDTQYF. The V and J genes are TRBV5-6 and TRBJ2-3; 13 bases map to TRBD2. The CDR3 contains 15 residues. V shed 1 base, J shed 6 bases, and the junction held 2 bases outside the gene matches. CDR1 is SGHDT and CDR2 is YYEEEE in the germline V gene. The entire variable domain, with the rest obtained from reference TRBV5-6 and TRBJ2-3, is as follows: DAGVTQSPTHLIKTRGQQVTLRCSPKSGHDTVSWYQQALGQGPQFIFQYYEEEERQRGNFPDRFSGHQFPNYSSELNVNALLLGDSALYLCASSLTSGGEDTQYFGPGTRLTVL.

CDR3 bases: TGTGCCAGCAGCGCAAGGACTAGCGGGGGGCATCAGTTCTTC. This encodes CASSARTSGGHQFF. J is TRBJ2-1 and V is TRBV9, with 14 bases that match TRBD2. The ends lost 3 bases at V and 13 bases at J; junction bases unmatched: 6. CDR1 and CDR2 from the germline V gene are SGDLS and YYNGEE. This CDR3 has 14 amino acids. Full variable domain (rest looked up from reference TRBV9 and TRBJ2-1): DSGVTQTPKHLITATGQRVTLRCSPRSGDLSVYWYQQSLDQGLQFLIQYYNGEERAKGNILERFSAQQFPDLHSELNLSSLELGDSALYFCASSARTSGGHQFFGPGTRLTVL.